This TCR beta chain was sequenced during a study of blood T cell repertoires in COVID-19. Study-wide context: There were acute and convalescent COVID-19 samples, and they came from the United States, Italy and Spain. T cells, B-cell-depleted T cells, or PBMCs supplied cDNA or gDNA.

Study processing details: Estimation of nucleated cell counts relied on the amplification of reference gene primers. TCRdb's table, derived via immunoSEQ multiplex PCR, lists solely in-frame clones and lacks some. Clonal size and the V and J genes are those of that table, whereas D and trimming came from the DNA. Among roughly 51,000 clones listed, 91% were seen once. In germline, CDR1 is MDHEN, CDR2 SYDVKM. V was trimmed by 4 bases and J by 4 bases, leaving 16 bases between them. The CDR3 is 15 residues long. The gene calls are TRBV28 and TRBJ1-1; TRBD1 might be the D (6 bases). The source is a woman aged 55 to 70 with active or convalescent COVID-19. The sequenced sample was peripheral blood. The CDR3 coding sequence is TGTGCCAGCAGTTGGGGGCTCCCCTCTTCCACTGAAGCTTTCTTT. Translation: CASSWGLPSSTEAFF.